Listed here are 22 T cell receptor beta chains from one sample, sequenced in a study of regulatory T cells in long-lasting Graves disease. Arm-PCR of CDR3 regions and iRepertoire HTBI primers were used to build TCR beta libraries. Each CDR3 protein is one row after TCRdb ran MiXCR on the multiplex PCR reads. The sample contains 250,000 or so distinct CDR3 sequences, under 20% of which appear only once. Time point specified: newly diagnosed GD, antithyroid drugs for less than 3 months. The TCR library used RNA extracted from PBMCs. This sample was also put to use in a study of T cells in Graves' hyperthyroidism and ophthalmopathy.

The sequences come from peripheral blood mononuclear cells (PBMCs), collected at new diagnosis, from a patient treated with antithyroid drugs. The source of these receptors is a woman aged 30 to 39 with Graves disease.

The table lists this clonotype with a few counts. The CDR3 sequence is CSAIQKNEQFF. The CDR3 DNA reads as TGCAGTGCTATCCAGAAGAATGAGCAGTTCTTC. This sequence joins TRBV20-1 and TRBJ2-1; no definite D call. This CDR3 is built from 11 residues. V lost 4 bases, J lost 7 bases, and 8 bases lay in between. CDR1 and CDR2 (germline): DFQATT, SNEGSKA (reference sequence).

This clonotype has at least ten counts. This chain joins TRBV5-5 and TRBJ2-2, with D possibly TRBD2 on 7 matching bases. Trimming removed 1 base at V and 7 bases at J, with 14 bases between. CDR3 size: 15 residues. Germline assignment: CDR1 SGHKS and CDR2 YYEKEE (reference sequence). CDR3 DNA sequence: TGTGCCAGCAGCTTGAGGGGGGGCATCGACGGGGAGCTGTTTTTT. Protein product: CASSLRGGIDGELFF.

This clonotype has only a few counts. The chain combines TRBV10-1 with TRBJ2-1; 10 bases are a match to TRBD2. The CDR3 runs to 15 residues. V lost 5 bases to trimming and J lost 7 bases; unmatched junction nucleotides: 8. CDR1 WNHNN and CDR2 SYGVQD come from the germline V gene (reference sequence). The CDR3 nucleotides are TGCGCCAGCAGTAGCGGGGGGGCCGCGGGGAATGAGCAGTTCTTC. As protein: CASSSGGAAGNEQFF.

The gene calls are TRBV20-1 and TRBJ1-2; unclear D gene. This CDR3 has 12 amino acids. V shed 4 bases and J shed 13 bases, with 19 bases lying between them. The germline gives CDR1 DFQATT, CDR2 SNEGSKA (reference sequence). Written as DNA, the CDR3 is TGCAGTGCTATTACGGACCCTCCTAGGAGCACCTTC. Translation gives CSAITDPPRSTF.

The table lists this clonotype with a count of one. This likely comes from a read error, as the CDR3 has no conserved phenylalanine or tryptophan at its end. The chain links TRBV5-4 to TRBJ1-1; tentative D call: TRBD1 (6 bases). CDR1 is SGHNT, CDR2 YYREEE, per germline (reference sequence). This CDR3 has 13 amino acids. Trimming left V 3 bases short and J 4 bases short, with 10 bases between. The CDR3, as DNA: TGTGCCAGCAGCTACGCAGGGGCCACTGAAGCTTTCTCT. Amino acids: CASSYAGATEAFS.

This clonotype was seen repeatedly, ten times or more. The chain has TRBV2 and TRBJ1-5; 7 positions agree with TRBD1. This CDR3 comprises 15 residues. The V segment lost 9 bases and the J segment 1 base; nucleotides outside the gene matches: 9. CDR1 is SNHLY, CDR2 FYNNEI, per germline. CDR3 nucleotide sequence: TGTGCCAGTCAAACACGGACAGGAAGCAATCAGCCCCAGCATTTT. Translation gives CASQTRTGSNQPQHF.

The chain employs TRBV9 and TRBJ2-2, with unresolved D. The CDR3 is 14 residues long. V shed 2 bases and J shed 1 base, with 6 bases lying between them. CDR1 is SGDLS, CDR2 YYNGEE, per germline. The CDR3 reads CASSVLGNTGELFF. The DNA for the CDR3 is TGTGCCAGCAGCGTTTTGGGGAACACCGGGGAGCTGTTTTTT.

This clonotype was detected only a few times. One end of the junction does not line up with germline, which may come from a read error. The V call is TRBV28, the J call TRBJ2-7; no clear D gene. The CDR3 has 16 residues. Germline assignment: CDR1 MDHEN and CDR2 SYDVKM. As DNA, the CDR3 is TGTGCCAGCAGTTTATATTCTCAGGTCTCCTCCTACGAGCGGTACTTC. Residues: CASSLYSQVSSYERYF.

The sample holds many counts of this clonotype. The junction departs from the called germline gene at one end, perhaps through a read error. The rearrangement links TRBV11-2 to TRBJ1-5; D gene uncertain. This CDR3 has 15 residues. The germline V gene has CDR1 SGHAT and CDR2 FQNNGV. The CDR3 loop is CASSPSTRNNQPQHF. The CDR3 DNA sequence: TGCGCCAGCAGTCCTTCGACGAGGAACAATCAGCCCCAGCATTTT.

The V and J genes are TRBV19 and TRBJ1-4; possibly TRBD1 for D (6 bases). Looked up from germline, CDR1 is LNHDA and CDR2 is SQIVND (reference sequence). The CDR3 is made up of 14 amino acids. V dropped 4 bases and J dropped 4 bases, with 10 bases sitting between them. Written as DNA, the CDR3 is TGTGCCAGTAGTAGGGGACACTATAATGAAAAACTGTTTTTT. Translated, it gives CASSRGHYNEKLFF.

This clonotype came up many times. V usage is TRBV7-9 and J usage is TRBJ1-2; TRBD1 agrees at 8 bases. Looked up from germline, CDR1 is SEHNR and CDR2 is FQNEAQ (reference sequence). This CDR3 is built from 16 residues. V trimming: 2 bases; J trimming: 4 bases; junction bases outside the gene matches: 9. The CDR3 region has the DNA TGTGCCAGCAGCTTAAGGGGGACAGGAGGACTCTATGGCTACACCTTC. Protein: CASSLRGTGGLYGYTF.

About this clonotype itself: Since a far larger clone is one base different, this is likely a read error. CDR3 nucleotide sequence: TGCAGTGCTAGAGATAATGCCCGCGGGGTGTACGAGCAGTTCTTC. Its protein product is CSARDNARGVYEQFF. This chain links TRBV20-1 with TRBJ2-1; the D gene is possibly TRBD2 (6 bases). Per the germline V gene, CDR1 is DFQATT and CDR2 is SNEGSKA (reference sequence). Trimming removed 0 bases from V and 10 bases from J, with 19 bases in between. The CDR3 is made up of 15 amino acids.

This clonotype was detected many times. The rearrangement uses TRBV20-1 and TRBJ2-5; no clear D. The length of the CDR3 is 14 residues. The germline gives CDR1 DFQATT, CDR2 SNEGSKA (reference sequence). Between the trimmed V and J ends, which lost 1 base and 1 base, there was a span of 10 bases. The CDR3 bases are TGCAGTGCTAGAGCCGTGGGAAGCCAAGAGACCCAGTACTTC. This gives the protein CSARAVGSQETQYF.

This clonotype was seen ten or more times. The chain recombines TRBV20-1 with TRBJ1-5; no reliable D call. The CDR3 totals 14 residues. Trimming pared 6 bases from V and 5 bases from J, leaving 17 bases between. Germline V gene sequence: CDR1 DFQATT, CDR2 SNEGSKA (reference sequence). This CDR3 reads CSALPAESDQPQHF. DNA for the CDR3: TGCAGTGCCCTTCCGGCCGAGTCCGATCAGCCCCAGCATTTT.

This clonotype came up many times. The chain has TRBV18 and TRBJ2-7; D perhaps matches TRBD1 (5 bases). Germline-derived CDR1 and CDR2 are KGHSH and LQKENI. CDR3 length equals 14 residues. V was trimmed by 4 bases and J by 6 bases, leaving 16 bases between them. The DNA of the CDR3 is TGTGCCAGCTCACGCATAGGACAAAATCCCGAGCAGTACTTC. Its translation: CASSRIGQNPEQYF.

This clonotype was picked up many times. In nucleotides, the CDR3 is TGTGCCAGCAGTACTGACAGCCAACCCGGGTTTGGCTACACCTTC. It codes for CASSTDSQPGFGYTF. This chain joins TRBV7-8 and TRBJ1-2; D is perhaps TRBD1 (5 bases). The CDR3 length is 15 residues. V lost 6 bases and J 7 bases, leaving 21 bases between the germline ends. Germline CDR1 reads SGHVS; CDR2 reads FQNEAQ.

This clonotype has ten or more counts. The chain employs TRBV10-3 and TRBJ1-1; TRBD1 is a possible D gene (5 bases). The CDR3 has 13 residues. Germline V gene sequence: CDR1 ENHRY, CDR2 SYGVKD. The ends were cut back, 11 bases at V and 1 base at J, with 14 bases in the middle. The CDR3 protein is CASGGRANTEAFF. CDR3 nucleotides: TGTGCCTCTGGCGGCAGGGCGAACACTGAAGCTTTCTTT.

The table lists this clonotype with many counts. V and J are TRBV28 and TRBJ1-4, with TRBD1 matching over 11 bases. The CDR3 spans 15 residues. The ends lost 5 bases at V and 10 bases at J; junction bases unmatched: 9. The germline gives CDR1 MDHEN, CDR2 SYDVKM. The CDR3 nucleotides read TGTGCCAGCAGTCCAAGGACAGGGGGCCGAGGAAAACTGTTTTTT. Translation: CASSPRTGGRGKLFF.

This clonotype was recorded at least ten times. The rearrangement uses TRBV6-2 or TRBV6-3 and TRBJ1-5; D ambiguous. The CDR3 covers 13 residues. CDR1 is MNHEY and CDR2 is SVGEGT in the germline V gene. With 2 bases removed from V and 6 bases from J, the gap between germline ends came to 8 bases. CDR3 sequence (DNA): TGTGCCAGCAGTTACAACCTCGTTCAGCCCCAGCATTTT. Amino acid sequence: CASSYNLVQPQHF.

The chain has TRBV20-1 and TRBJ2-3; 11 nucleotides align to TRBD1. The CDR3 sequence is 14 residues long. Trimming took 3 bases from V and 6 from J; bases not matched to a gene: 5. Germline assignment: CDR1 DFQATT and CDR2 SNEGSKA (reference sequence). CDR3 residues: CSARGQGVDDTQYF. CDR3 nucleotides: TGCAGTGCTAGGGGACAGGGGGTGGATGATACGCAGTATTTT.

This clonotype was detected ten times or more. The genes are TRBV7-2 and TRBJ2-7, with 10 bases that match TRBD2. Germline V CDR1 and CDR2: SGHTA, FQGNSA. The CDR3 is 15 amino acids. With 1 base clipped from V and 7 bases from J, the junction kept 7 bases outside the gene matches. In nucleotides, the CDR3 is TGTGCCAGCAGCTTAGTCCAGCGGGGGGGCGGGGAGCAGTACTTC. Protein sequence: CASSLVQRGGGEQYF.

The table lists this clonotype with many counts. This chain uses TRBV11-2 with TRBJ1-3, with TRBD1 as a possible D gene (6 bases). Germline V gene data show CDR1 as SGHAT and CDR2 as FQNNGV. Trimming removed 5 bases from V and 0 bases from J, with 11 bases in between. CDR3 size: 15 residues. The CDR3 sequence: CASSRQDYSGNTIYF. CDR3 DNA sequence: TGTGCCAGCAGCAGACAGGATTACTCTGGAAACACCATATATTTT.